The 15 T cell receptor beta chains presented below share a single source sample, sequenced in a study of control samples from healthy donors and cancer patients. Generated by immunoSEQ multiplex PCR, the TCRdb table keeps only in-frame clones and is missing some. Of tens of thousands of clones detected, 70% to 85% appear once; the ten largest clones hold under 40%. The sequenced sample was PBMCs. The receptors here all came from a man aged 65-85 years with lung cancer.

The chain joins TRBV6-1 to TRBJ1-4; D gene ambiguous. V was shortened by 2 bases and J by 0 bases, with 7 bases between the two germline ends. The CDR3 sequence is 15 residues long. Germline CDR1 and CDR2: MNHNS and SASEGT. The CDR3 region has the DNA TGTGCCAGCAGTGAATACACGTCAACTAATGAAAAACTGTTTTTT. It yields the protein CASSEYTSTNEKLFF.

This clone turned up a few times. The genes are TRBV7-3 and TRBJ2-1; D may be TRBD2 (6 bases). V gave up 4 bases and J gave up 8 bases, with 9 bases separating them. This CDR3 region has 12 residues. Looked up from germline, CDR1 is SGHTA and CDR2 is FQGTGA. CDR3 residues: CASSYGGDEQFF. CDR3 sequence (DNA): TGTGCCAGCAGCTACGGCGGGGATGAGCAGTTCTTC. Looking up the rest from reference TRBV7-3 and TRBJ2-1 gives the full variable domain: GAGVSQTPSNKVTEKGKYVELRCDPISGHTALYWYRQSLGQGPEFLIYFQGTGAADDSGLPNDRFFAVRPEGSVSTLKIQRTERGDSAVYLCASSYGGDEQFFGPGTRLTVL.

The chain is built from TRBV3-1 (or the pseudogene TRBV3-2) and TRBJ1-6, with D possibly TRBD1 on 6 matching bases. Trimming removed 0 bases from V and 4 bases from J, with 7 bases in between. The CDR3 loop spans 15 amino acids. Per germline, CDR1 LGHDT and CDR2 YNNKEL (reference sequence). CDR3 sequence: CASSQDGQYNSPLHF. In DNA, the CDR3 is TGTGCCAGCAGCCAAGATGGACAGTATAATTCACCCCTCCACTTT.

The rearrangement joins TRBV6-5 to TRBJ1-6; D not resolved. The germline V gene encodes CDR1 MNHEY and CDR2 SVGAGI. This CDR3 is 15 amino acids long. V was clipped by 6 bases and J by 7 bases, with 16 bases between them. CDR3 amino acids: CASRGPGRSNSPLHF. CDR3 nucleotides: TGTGCCAGCAGAGGACCTGGACGGAGCAATTCACCCCTCCACTTT.

In this sample, this clone turned up once. The rearrangement joins TRBV9 to TRBJ1-4; no clear D. Germline V gene sequence: CDR1 SGDLS, CDR2 YYNGEE. This CDR3 is 13 amino acids long. Trimming cost V 1 base and J 4 bases, with 5 bases left between them. The CDR3 nucleotides are TGTGCCAGCAGCGTATCCCTTAATGAAAAACTGTTTTTT. Amino acid sequence: CASSVSLNEKLFF.

The J gene is TRBJ2-5, the V gene TRBV6-5, with 8 bases matching TRBD1. The CDR3 has 12 residues. Germline V gives CDR1 MNHEY, CDR2 SVGAGI. J was trimmed by 5 bases and V by 10 bases; bases with no gene match: 6. CDR3 protein: CATRGPGETQYF. CDR3 bases: TGTGCCACCAGGGGGCCCGGGGAGACCCAGTACTTC.

V gene TRBV6-5 combines with J gene TRBJ2-3; 10 nucleotides line up with TRBD1. The length of the CDR3 is 15 residues. Germline V gene sequence: CDR1 MNHEY, CDR2 SVGAGI. J lost 1 base, V lost 7 bases, and 5 bases had no gene match. The CDR3 nucleotides read TGTGCCAGCACCCGACAGGGGGCCGGCACAGATACGCAGTATTTT. Protein: CASTRQGAGTDTQYF.

The J gene is TRBJ2-7, the V gene TRBV11-3, with TRBD1 matching over 12 bases. The CDR3 runs 14 residues. CDR1 and CDR2 from the germline V gene are SGHNT and YENEEA. V lost 4 bases and J lost 7; bases outside the gene matches: 5. The DNA for the CDR3 is TGTGCCAGCAGCTCGGGACAGGGGGCGGGAGAGCAGTACTTC. It is translated as CASSSGQGAGEQYF.

This chain joins TRBV19 and TRBJ1-4; 10 nucleotides line up with TRBD1. This CDR3 has 16 amino acids. V trimming: 5 bases; J trimming: 2 bases; junction bases outside the gene matches: 5. Germline lookup yields CDR1 LNHDA and CDR2 SQIVND (reference sequence). In nucleotides, the CDR3 is TGTGCCAGTAGTGGCAGGACAGGGGGTACTAATGAAAAACTGTTTTTT. Residues: CASSGRTGGTNEKLFF.

The V gene is TRBV7-2, the J gene TRBJ1-2; D uncertain. Germline values: CDR1 SGHTA, CDR2 FQGNSA. V shed 3 bases and J shed 0 bases, with 14 bases lying between them. The CDR3 is 16 amino acids. CDR3 sequence reads: CASSLDSNRANYGYTF. The CDR3 nucleotides read TGTGCCAGCAGCTTGGACTCCAATCGGGCTAACTATGGCTACACCTTC.

The gene calls are TRBV7-2 and TRBJ2-1; TRBD2 matches 8 bases. CDR3 length: 14 residues. The germline gives CDR1 SGHTA, CDR2 FQGNSA. The junction had 3 bases not matched to a gene; V was cut back by 6 bases and J by 2 bases. The CDR3 loop reads CASSWGLAYNEQFF. The CDR3 bases are TGTGCCAGCAGTTGGGGACTAGCCTACAATGAGCAGTTCTTC.

The CDR3 loop is CASSPGTSSNQPQHF. CDR3 sequence (DNA): TGTGCCAGCAGCCCCGGGACATCTAGCAATCAGCCCCAGCATTTT. The V gene is TRBV28, the J gene TRBJ1-5, with a tentative D call TRBD1 (6 bases). V lost 6 bases and J 0 bases, leaving 12 bases between the germline ends. The CDR3 contains 15 residues. The V gene's germline CDR1 is MDHEN and CDR2 SYDVKM.

The rearrangement links TRBV11-2 to TRBJ1-2, with D tentatively TRBD1 (6 bases). The V end lost 4 bases, the J end lost 6 bases, and 9 bases lay between the germline ends. CDR1 SGHAT and CDR2 FQNNGV come from the germline V gene. This CDR3 is built from 12 residues. The CDR3 nucleotides read TGTGCCAGCAGCTCGCAGGGGAATGGCTACACCTTC. It encodes CASSSQGNGYTF.

The genes are TRBV3-1 (or the pseudogene TRBV3-2) and TRBJ1-2; D ambiguous. In germline, CDR1 is LGHDT, CDR2 YNNKEL (reference sequence). Trimming took off 0 bases at V and 4 bases at J, with 12 bases between the two ends. The CDR3 spans 15 residues. In DNA, the CDR3 is TGTGCCAGCAGCCAAGACGGCAGCCCGCTCTATGGCTACACCTTC. Its protein is CASSQDGSPLYGYTF.

The V and J genes are TRBV25-1 and TRBJ2-5, with 8 nucleotides matching TRBD2. The CDR3 sequence is 15 residues long. Looked up from germline, CDR1 is MGHDK and CDR2 is SYGVNS. The V segment lost 7 bases and the J segment 4 bases; nucleotides outside the gene matches: 11. The CDR3: CASTQYGGAGETQYF. CDR3 in DNA: TGTGCCAGCACCCAGTACGGGGGGGCCGGAGAGACCCAGTACTTC.